This TCR beta chain was profiled in a study of T-cell memory formation after mild COVID-19. The overall study: The TCR clusters were mostly specific to one donor. The study's findings and limits: A balance of CD4 and CD8 characterized clones contracting day 15 to 85, whereas later expanders leaned CD4+.

As concerns this clonotype: What it binds is not known.

Germline loops: CDR1 ENHRY, CDR2 SYGVKD. The CDR3 length is 15 residues. V shed 4 bases and J shed 2 bases, with 13 bases lying between them. MiXCR, applied by TCRdb to the 5' RACE reads, yields one record per CDR3 protein. The table lists approximately 250,000 distinct CDR3 sequences, 16% of them singletons. V is TRBV10-3 and J is TRBJ2-3; possibly TRBD1 or TRBD2 for D (5 bases each). The receptor was isolated from a young man who had mild COVID-19 (a few samples of this study predate the infection). Cell type and time point are not known. Source material: PBMCs or a T cell subset sorted from them (not recorded which). The chain's CDR3 is CAISGARGATDTQYF. The CDR3 nucleotides are TGTGCCATCAGTGGCGCGAGGGGAGCCACAGATACGCAGTATTTT.